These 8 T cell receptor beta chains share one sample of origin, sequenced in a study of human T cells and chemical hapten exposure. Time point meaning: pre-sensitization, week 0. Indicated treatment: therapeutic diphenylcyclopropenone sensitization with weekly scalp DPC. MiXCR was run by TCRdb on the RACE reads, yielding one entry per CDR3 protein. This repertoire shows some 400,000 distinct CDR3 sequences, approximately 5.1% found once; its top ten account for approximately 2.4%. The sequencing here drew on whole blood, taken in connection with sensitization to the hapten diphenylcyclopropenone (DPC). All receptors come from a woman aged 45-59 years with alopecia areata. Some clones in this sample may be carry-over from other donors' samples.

CDR3 in amino acids: CASRGLGWYEQYF. The DNA of the CDR3 is TGTGCCAGCAGGGGACTGGGGTGGTACGAGCAGTACTTC. The V gene is TRBV12-3 or TRBV12-4, the J gene TRBJ2-7, with D maybe TRBD2 (6 bases). Trimming left V 6 bases short and J 4 bases short, with 13 bases between. The CDR3 runs 13 residues.

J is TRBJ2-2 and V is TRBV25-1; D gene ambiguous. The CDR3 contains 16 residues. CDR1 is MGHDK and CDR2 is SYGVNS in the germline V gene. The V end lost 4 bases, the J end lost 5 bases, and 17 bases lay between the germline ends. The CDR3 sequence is CASSALRQGRTGELFF. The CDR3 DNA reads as TGTGCCAGCAGTGCCTTGCGGCAAGGACGGACCGGGGAGCTGTTTTTT.

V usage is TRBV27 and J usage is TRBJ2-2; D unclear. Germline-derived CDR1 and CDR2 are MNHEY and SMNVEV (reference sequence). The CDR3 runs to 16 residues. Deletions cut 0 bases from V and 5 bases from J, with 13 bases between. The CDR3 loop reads CASSLSPMVGTGELFF. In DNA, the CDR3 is TGTGCCAGCAGTTTATCGCCCATGGTAGGGACCGGGGAGCTGTTTTTT.

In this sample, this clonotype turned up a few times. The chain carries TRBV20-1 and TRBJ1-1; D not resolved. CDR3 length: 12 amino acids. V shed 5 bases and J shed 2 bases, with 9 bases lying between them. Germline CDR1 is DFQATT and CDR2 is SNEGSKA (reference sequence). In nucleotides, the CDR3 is TGCAGTGCTCTCTTGGACAACACTGAAGCTTTCTTT. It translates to CSALLDNTEAFF.

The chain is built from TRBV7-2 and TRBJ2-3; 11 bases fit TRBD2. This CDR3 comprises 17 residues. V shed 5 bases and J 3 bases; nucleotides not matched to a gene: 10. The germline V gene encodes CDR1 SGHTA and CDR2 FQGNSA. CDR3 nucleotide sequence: TGTGCCAGCAGCATTGGTAGCGGGAGGGCGGGGACAGATACGCAGTATTTT. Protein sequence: CASSIGSGRAGTDTQYF.

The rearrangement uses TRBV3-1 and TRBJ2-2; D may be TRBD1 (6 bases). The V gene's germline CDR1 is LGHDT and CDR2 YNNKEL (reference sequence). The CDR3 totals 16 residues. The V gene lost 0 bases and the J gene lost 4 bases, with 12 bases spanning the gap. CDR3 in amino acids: CASSQEQGETTGELFF. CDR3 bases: TGTGCCAGCAGCCAAGAACAGGGTGAGACCACCGGGGAGCTGTTTTTT.

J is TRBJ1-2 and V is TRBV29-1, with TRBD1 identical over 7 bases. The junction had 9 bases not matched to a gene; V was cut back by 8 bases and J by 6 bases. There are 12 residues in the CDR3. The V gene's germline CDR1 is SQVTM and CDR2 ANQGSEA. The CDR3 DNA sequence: TGCAGCCTCAAAGGGGGCAGAGATGGCTACACCTTC. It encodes CSLKGGRDGYTF.

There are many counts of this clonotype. The CDR3: CASIGTATYEQYF. In DNA, the CDR3 is TGTGCCAGCATTGGGACGGCAACCTACGAGCAGTACTTC. This chain connects TRBV2 to TRBJ2-7; D tentatively fits TRBD1 or TRBD2 (5 bases each). The CDR3 spans 13 residues. Germline V gene data show CDR1 as SNHLY and CDR2 as FYNNEI. Trimming stripped 7 bases from V and 2 bases from J, with 12 bases between.